This is a list of T cell receptor beta chains from one sample in a study of beta chain features in type 1 diabetes. Here immunoSEQ multiplex PCR was the method, and the copy in TCRdb shows in-frame clones only, minus some. The table shows 850,000 to 900,000 clones, with under 20% occurring only once. Input material: naive CD4+ T cells from blood. These receptors were obtained from a woman aged 18-29 years in good health. Both conserved end residues are part of each CDR3. The order of the fields is J gene, V gene, clone size, D gene, CDR3 length, CDR3 protein, CDR3 DNA. The D gene is left open where the match is weak. The listing skips clone size in some rows; elsewhere it reads once, few, many or a size class.

J gene: TRBJ2-5; V gene: TRBV7-3; clone size: few; D gene: TRBD2; CDR3 length: 15; CDR3 protein: CASSPSGSIGETQYF; CDR3 DNA: TGTGCCAGCAGCCCTAGCGGGAGTATCGGAGAGACCCAGTACTTC
J gene: TRBJ2-1; V gene: TRBV4-2; clone size: NA; D gene: NA; CDR3 length: 16; CDR3 protein: CASSQDSGPGSNEQFF; CDR3 DNA: TGTGCCAGCAGCCAAGATAGCGGCCCGGGAAGCAATGAGCAGTTCTTC
J gene: TRBJ2-1; V gene: TRBV5-1; clone size: few; D gene: TRBD2; CDR3 length: 15; CDR3 protein: CASSLGGSHYNEQFF; CDR3 DNA: TGCGCCAGCAGCCTGGGGGGGAGCCACTACAATGAGCAGTTCTTC
J gene: TRBJ2-7; V gene: TRBV7-2; clone size: few; D gene: NA; CDR3 length: 13; CDR3 protein: CASSATGPYEQYF; CDR3 DNA: TGTGCCAGCAGCGCTACCGGACCTTACGAGCAGTACTTC
J gene: TRBJ2-2; V gene: TRBV4-3; clone size: NA; D gene: TRBD2; CDR3 length: 14; CDR3 protein: CASSQASGTGELFF; CDR3 DNA: TGCGCCAGCAGCCAAGCTAGCGGGACCGGGGAGCTGTTTTTT
J gene: TRBJ2-1; V gene: TRBV12-5; clone size: NA; D gene: TRBD2; CDR3 length: 16; CDR3 protein: CASGQPGTSGSGEQFF; CDR3 DNA: TGTGCTAGTGGCCAACCCGGGACTAGCGGGAGTGGTGAGCAGTTCTTC
J gene: TRBJ2-1; V gene: TRBV9; clone size: few; D gene: TRBD2; CDR3 length: 15; CDR3 protein: CASSPRLAGYNEQFF; CDR3 DNA: TGTGCCAGCAGCCCAAGACTAGCGGGATACAATGAGCAGTTCTTC
J gene: TRBJ2-1; V gene: TRBV4-3; clone size: few; D gene: TRBD1; CDR3 length: 14; CDR3 protein: CASSPGQGGNEQFF; CDR3 DNA: TGCGCCAGCAGCCCGGGACAGGGGGGGAATGAGCAGTTCTTC
J gene: TRBJ1-2; V gene: TRBV29-1; clone size: few; D gene: TRBD1; CDR3 length: 11; CDR3 protein: CSVEQGGGYTF; CDR3 DNA: TGCAGCGTTGAACAGGGGGGCGGCTACACCTTC
J gene: TRBJ2-1; V gene: TRBV5-1; clone size: NA; D gene: TRBD2; CDR3 length: 15; CDR3 protein: CASSYNLAGYNEQFF; CDR3 DNA: TGCGCCAGCAGCTATAACCTAGCGGGGTACAATGAGCAGTTCTTC
J gene: TRBJ2-2; V gene: TRBV2; clone size: NA; D gene: NA; CDR3 length: 12; CDR3 protein: CASSVWKDELFF; CDR3 DNA: TGTGCCAGCAGTGTTTGGAAAGATGAGCTGTTTTTT
J gene: TRBJ1-5; V gene: TRBV2; clone size: few; D gene: NA; CDR3 length: 15; CDR3 protein: CASSRDGYSNQPQHF; CDR3 DNA: TGTGCCAGCAGTAGAGACGGATATAGCAATCAGCCCCAGCATTTT
J gene: TRBJ2-3; V gene: TRBV5-1; clone size: NA; D gene: NA; CDR3 length: 12; CDR3 protein: CASSLVGDTQYF; CDR3 DNA: TGCGCCAGCAGCTTGGTTGGAGATACGCAGTATTTT
J gene: TRBJ2-2; V gene: TRBV27; clone size: few; D gene: NA; CDR3 length: 15; CDR3 protein: CASRAYGTASGELFF; CDR3 DNA: TGTGCCAGCAGAGCGTACGGAACAGCCTCCGGGGAGCTGTTTTTT
J gene: TRBJ2-5; V gene: TRBV7-2; clone size: few; D gene: NA; CDR3 length: 13; CDR3 protein: CASSHPSGQTQYF; CDR3 DNA: TGTGCCAGCAGCCACCCTTCGGGGCAGACCCAGTACTTC
J gene: TRBJ2-3; V gene: TRBV9; clone size: NA; D gene: NA; CDR3 length: 13; CDR3 protein: CASSVGTADTQYF; CDR3 DNA: TGTGCCAGCAGCGTAGGGACGGCAGATACGCAGTATTTT
J gene: TRBJ1-1; V gene: TRBV6-6; clone size: NA; D gene: NA; CDR3 length: 15; CDR3 protein: CASSYLLHKNTEAFF; CDR3 DNA: TGTGCCAGCAGTTATCTCCTCCACAAGAACACTGAAGCTTTCTTT
J gene: TRBJ2-1; V gene: TRBV7-2; clone size: few; D gene: TRBD2; CDR3 length: 16; CDR3 protein: CASSLLGGRAWSEQFF; CDR3 DNA: TGTGCCAGCAGCTTACTGGGAGGGAGAGCCTGGAGTGAGCAGTTCTTC
J gene: TRBJ2-7; V gene: TRBV10-3; clone size: few; D gene: NA; CDR3 length: 14; CDR3 protein: CAIRVGQEGYEQYF; CDR3 DNA: TGTGCCATCAGGGTAGGACAGGAGGGCTACGAGCAGTACTTC
J gene: TRBJ2-2; V gene: TRBV5-4; clone size: NA; D gene: TRBD2; CDR3 length: 15; CDR3 protein: CASSLSGANTGELFF; CDR3 DNA: TGTGCCAGCAGCCTTAGCGGGGCGAACACCGGGGAGCTGTTTTTT
J gene: TRBJ2-5; V gene: TRBV18; clone size: NA; D gene: NA; CDR3 length: 15; CDR3 protein: CASSPASRLRETQYF; CDR3 DNA: TGTGCCAGCTCACCCGCCTCCCGACTTAGGGAGACCCAGTACTTC
J gene: TRBJ2-7; V gene: TRBV6-5; clone size: NA; D gene: NA; CDR3 length: 12; CDR3 protein: CASSTGVLAEYF; CDR3 DNA: TGTGCCAGCAGTACCGGGGTCCTTGCTGAGTACTTC
J gene: TRBJ2-7; V gene: TRBV9; clone size: NA; D gene: NA; CDR3 length: 15; CDR3 protein: CASSAPEGLSYEQYF; CDR3 DNA: TGTGCCAGCAGCGCCCCAGAGGGACTCTCCTACGAGCAGTACTTC
J gene: TRBJ1-1; V gene: TRBV2; clone size: NA; D gene: NA; CDR3 length: 12; CDR3 protein: CASSVQNTEAFF; CDR3 DNA: TGTGCCAGCTCAGTCCAGAACACTGAAGCTTTCTTT
J gene: TRBJ2-7; V gene: TRBV15; clone size: few; D gene: NA; CDR3 length: 15; CDR3 protein: CATSRDGTGSYEQYF; CDR3 DNA: TGTGCCACCAGCAGAGATGGCACAGGCTCCTACGAGCAGTACTTC
J gene: TRBJ2-5; V gene: TRBV5-4; clone size: NA; D gene: NA; CDR3 length: 14; CDR3 protein: CASSLGQAEETQYF; CDR3 DNA: TGTGCCAGCAGCTTGGGACAGGCCGAAGAGACCCAGTACTTC